The 27 T cell receptor beta chains reported below all come from one sample, sequenced in a study of a mutant IDH1 vaccine in newly diagnosed glioma. The table came from immunoSEQ multiplex PCR; TCRdb's copy has only in-frame clones and leaves some out. The sample has more than 50,000 clones, 65% seen once. Antigens of these TCRs are unknown. Documented time point: week 47, end of study. All doses held 300 ug of mutant IDH1 20-mer peptide, with topical imiquimod. The sequencing used peripheral blood mononuclear cells (PBMCs), collected from a glioma patient whose treatment included an IDH1 peptide vaccine. These receptors all stem from a man in his forties with glioma. Some clones in this sample may be carry-over from other donors' samples.

The gene calls are TRBV5-4 and TRBJ2-3, with D maybe TRBD2 (6 bases). This CDR3 is 14 amino acids long. CDR1 is SGHNT, CDR2 YYREEE, per germline (reference sequence). Trimming shortened V by 6 bases and J by 4 bases, and 15 bases separated the two germline ends. The CDR3 here is CASTSSGGADTQYF. CDR3 nucleotides: TGTGCCAGCACCTCGTCCGGGGGAGCAGATACGCAGTATTTT.

This clone came up a few times. The rearrangement uses TRBV18 and TRBJ1-2; 9 bases map to TRBD1. V was clipped by 6 bases and J by 7 bases; unmatched bases: 6. This CDR3 is built from 13 residues. CDR1 is KGHSH and CDR2 is LQKENI in the germline V gene. The CDR3 DNA reads as TGTGCCAGCTCCCAAGACAGGGGGGTTGGCTACACCTTC. Encoded protein: CASSQDRGVGYTF.

The V and J genes are TRBV2 and TRBJ1-2; D might be TRBD1 (5 bases). Trimming pared 3 bases from V and 8 bases from J, leaving 19 bases between. CDR1 and CDR2 from the germline V gene are SNHLY and FYNNEI. The CDR3 contains 15 residues. CDR3 nucleotides: TGTGCCAGCAGTGAGGGCCGACAGAATTTTAGGGGCTACACCTTC. Translated: CASSEGRQNFRGYTF. The full variable domain, completed using reference TRBV2 and TRBJ1-2, is EPEVTQTPSHQVTQMGQEVILRCVPISNHLYFYWYRQILGQKVEFLVSFYNNEISEKSEIFDDQFSVERPDGSNFTLKIRSTKLEDSAMYFCASSEGRQNFRGYTFGSGTRLTVV.

This clone was counted only a few times. The chain links TRBV14 to TRBJ2-6; 12 nucleotides agree with TRBD2. The CDR3 is made up of 19 amino acids. The V segment lost 0 bases and the J segment 3 bases; nucleotides outside the gene matches: 6. Germline CDR1 and CDR2: SGHDN and FVKESK. The CDR3 DNA is TGTGCCAGCAGCCAAGACTGGACTAGCGGGGTTCTTGGGGCCAACGTCCTGACTTTC. It is translated as CASSQDWTSGVLGANVLTF.

A word on this clone: This CDR3 fails to terminate in the conserved phenylalanine or tryptophan, so it likely reflects a read error. The chain carries TRBV11-1 and TRBJ1-1; D gene unclear. V lost 8 bases and J 0 bases, leaving 10 bases between the germline ends. This CDR3 has 13 residues. The germline V gene has CDR1 SGHAT and CDR2 FQDESV (reference sequence). This chain's CDR3 is CASAPIMNTEAFL. Written as DNA, the CDR3 is TGTGCCAGCGCCCCGATCATGAACACTGAAGCTTTCCTT.

J is TRBJ1-6 and V is TRBV6-5; weak D call: TRBD1 (5 bases). Germline CDR1 reads MNHEY; CDR2 reads SVGAGI. V lost 0 bases to trimming and J lost 9 bases, with 15 bases between them. CDR3 length: 16 residues. CDR3 amino acids: CASSYSFTGGVSPLHF. The CDR3 coding sequence is TGTGCCAGCAGTTACTCTTTCACGGGGGGTGTTTCACCCCTCCACTTT.

The chain combines TRBV7-9 with TRBJ1-1; 10 bases agree with TRBD1. From germline, CDR1 is SEHNR and CDR2 FQNEAQ (reference sequence). The V segment lost 5 bases and the J segment 5 bases; nucleotides outside the gene matches: 8. CDR3 length: 15 residues. The CDR3 bases are TGTGCCAGCAGCCTTGACAGGGGGCCAGGGACTGAAGCTTTCTTT. It encodes CASSLDRGPGTEAFF.

The V call is TRBV5-1, the J call TRBJ2-7, with 9 bases identical to TRBD2. Trimming at V came to 3 bases and at J to 1 base, leaving 2 bases not matched to a gene. Germline CDR1 reads SGHRS; CDR2 reads YFSETQ. The length of the CDR3 is 14 residues. DNA for the CDR3: TGCGCCAGCAGCTCGACTAGCGGTTCCTACGAGCAGTACTTC. Amino acids: CASSSTSGSYEQYF.

This chain joins TRBV30 and TRBJ2-2; D not certain. Germline-derived CDR1 and CDR2 are GTSNPN and SVGIG (reference sequence). This CDR3 is built from 14 residues. V lost 0 bases and J 2 bases, leaving 7 bases between the germline ends. CDR3 residues: CAWSVWVNTGELFF. CDR3 sequence (DNA): TGTGCCTGGAGTGTCTGGGTAAACACCGGGGAGCTGTTTTTT.

The V gene is TRBV6-6, the J gene TRBJ2-7, with TRBD1 identical over 11 bases. V was clipped by 5 bases and J by 4 bases; unmatched bases: 4. Looked up from germline, CDR1 is MNHNY and CDR2 is SVGAGI (reference sequence). The CDR3 spans 14 residues. The DNA of the CDR3 is TGTGCCAGCAGTGCCTGGGACAGGGGGTACGAGCAGTACTTC. Encoded protein: CASSAWDRGYEQYF.

A few counts support this clone. The chain combines TRBV30 with TRBJ2-5; no firm D call. This CDR3 spans 12 amino acids. With 0 bases removed from V and 4 bases from J, the gap between germline ends came to 6 bases. Germline CDR1 GTSNPN, CDR2 SVGIG (reference sequence). The CDR3 DNA is TGTGCCTGGAGTGTTGGTGCAGAGACCCAGTACTTC. Translated, it gives CAWSVGAETQYF.

Regarding this clone: At one end, the junction sequence differs from germline, possibly due to a read error. The V gene is TRBV29-1, the J gene TRBJ1-2; TRBD1 is a possible D gene (5 bases). From germline, CDR1 is SQVTM and CDR2 ANQGSEA. The CDR3 loop spans 12 amino acids. This CDR3 reads CSIDGTTYGYTF. CDR3 DNA: TGCAGCATTGACGGGACCACCTATGGCTACACCTTC.

The V and J genes are TRBV5-1 and TRBJ2-3; D might be TRBD1 (6 bases). Between the trimmed V and J ends, which lost 4 bases and 0 bases, there was a span of 15 bases. Germline V gene data show CDR1 as SGHRS and CDR2 as YFSETQ. There are 16 residues in the CDR3. The CDR3 reads CASSPIQGISTDTQYF. The DNA for the CDR3 is TGCGCCAGCAGCCCAATACAGGGAATAAGCACAGATACGCAGTATTTT.

The chain links TRBV19 to TRBJ1-5; D is uncertain. CDR3 length equals 14 residues. Trimming removed 3 bases at V and 5 bases at J, with 11 bases between. The germline V gene has CDR1 LNHDA and CDR2 SQIVND (reference sequence). The CDR3 DNA reads TGTGCCAGTAGTATCCGGGGTAGAGATCAGCCCCAGCATTTT. Amino acids: CASSIRGRDQPQHF. Full variable domain (remainder filled in from reference TRBV19 and TRBJ1-5): DGGITQSPKYLFRKEGQNVTLSCEQNLNHDAMYWYRQDPGQGLRLIYYSQIVNDFQKGDIAEGYSVSREKKESFPLTVTSAQKNPTAFYLCASSIRGRDQPQHFGDGTRLSIL.

In regard to this clone: Compared with germline, one end of the junction differs, possibly owing to a read error. The chain is built from TRBV2 and TRBJ1-6; D ambiguous. From germline, CDR1 is SNHLY and CDR2 FYNNEI. The CDR3 is made up of 15 amino acids. In nucleotides, the CDR3 is TGTGCCAGCAGCGAAGGCCGGCCAGATAATTCACCCCTCCACTTT. Translation gives CASSEGRPDNSPLHF.

The chain joins TRBV19 to TRBJ1-2; TRBD1 agrees at 9 bases. V lost 6 bases to trimming and J lost 4 bases; unmatched junction nucleotides: 6. This CDR3 is built from 14 residues. Per germline, CDR1 LNHDA and CDR2 SQIVND (reference sequence). The CDR3 sequence: CASSQGDRVYGYTF. Here the CDR3 DNA reads TGTGCCAGTAGCCAAGGGGACAGGGTCTATGGCTACACCTTC.

The gene calls are TRBV6-1 and TRBJ2-7; D may be TRBD1 (6 bases). This CDR3 is built from 13 residues. The V gene's germline CDR1 is MNHNS and CDR2 SASEGT. Trimming left V 5 bases short and J 3 bases short, with 11 bases between. The CDR3 coding sequence is TGTGCCAGCAGTTCGACAGGTTACTACGAGCAGTACTTC. Its translation: CASSSTGYYEQYF.

The chain is built from TRBV6-1 and TRBJ1-5; D may be TRBD1 (6 bases). V was cut by 6 bases and J by 11 bases, with 14 bases left in between. The CDR3 contains 12 residues. CDR1 is MNHNS, CDR2 SASEGT, per germline. CDR3 residues: CASSPFEGAQHF. CDR3 nucleotides: TGTGCCAGCAGCCCCTTCGAGGGGGCCCAGCATTTT.

This rearrangement joins TRBV9 to TRBJ1-4, with 8 nucleotides matching TRBD1. J gave up 2 bases and V 2 bases, and 5 bases lay outside the gene matches. The CDR3 runs to 16 residues. Germline loops: CDR1 SGDLS, CDR2 YYNGEE. Here the CDR3 DNA reads TGTGCCAGCAGCGTCCGACAGGGGATCACTAATGAAAAACTGTTTTTT. It translates to CASSVRQGITNEKLFF.

The CDR3 sequence: CASSPFGGADNEQFF. CDR3 in DNA: TGTGCCAGCAGTCCATTCGGGGGGGCCGACAATGAGCAGTTCTTC. The chain uses TRBV27 and TRBJ2-1, with TRBD2 matching 8 bases. CDR1 is MNHEY, CDR2 SMNVEV, per germline (reference sequence). CDR3 length equals 15 residues. J was trimmed by 5 bases and V by 5 bases; bases with no gene match: 8.

The chain joins TRBV5-1 to TRBJ1-3; possible D gene TRBD1, 5 bases. V was shortened by 4 bases and J by 4 bases, with 21 bases between the two germline ends. Germline V CDR1 and CDR2: SGHRS, YFSETQ. The CDR3 length is 17 residues. The CDR3 sequence: CASSLISGYPPGNTIYF. In nucleotides, the CDR3 is TGCGCCAGCAGCCTCATTTCAGGGTACCCTCCGGGAAACACCATATATTTT.

This chain connects TRBV5-1 to TRBJ2-7; the match to TRBD2 covers 13 bases. Germline lookup yields CDR1 SGHRS and CDR2 YFSETQ. The CDR3 contains 16 residues. Losses at the gene ends were 4 bases for V and 2 bases for J; bases not matched to a gene: 6. The CDR3 here is CASSPPGLAGTYEQYF. The CDR3 nucleotides are TGCGCCAGCAGCCCACCGGGACTAGCGGGAACCTACGAGCAGTACTTC.

The chain combines TRBV7-9 with TRBJ2-7, with D perhaps being TRBD1 or TRBD2 (5 bases each). Germline-derived CDR1 and CDR2 are SEHNR and FQNEAQ (reference sequence). The CDR3 contains 15 residues. V lost 2 bases and J lost 0, with 11 bases in between. The CDR3 sequence is CASSLIGTHSYEQYF. The CDR3 DNA reads as TGTGCCAGCAGCTTAATTGGGACCCACTCCTACGAGCAGTACTTC.

The chain carries TRBV7-9 and TRBJ1-1, with a weak D call TRBD1 (6 bases). Trimming left V 2 bases short and J 6 bases short, with 10 bases between. Germline CDR1 and CDR2: SEHNR and FQNEAQ (reference sequence). The CDR3 is 13 amino acids. The CDR3 here is CASSLMGGAEAFF. CDR3 sequence (DNA): TGTGCCAGCAGCTTAATGGGGGGCGCTGAAGCTTTCTTT.

The chain joins TRBV29-1 to TRBJ2-1; 8 nucleotides agree with TRBD1. V shed 7 bases and J 2 bases; nucleotides not matched to a gene: 4. This CDR3 comprises 13 residues. From germline, CDR1 is SQVTM and CDR2 ANQGSEA. CDR3 in DNA: TGCAGCGCACACAGGGGGACCTACAATGAGCAGTTCTTC. It encodes CSAHRGTYNEQFF.

The table lists this clone with a few counts. V is TRBV13 and J is TRBJ2-1; TRBD2 aligns across 9 bases. The CDR3 is 15 residues long. V dropped 3 bases and J dropped 6; count of bases not matched to a gene: 6. Germline assignment: CDR1 PRHDT and CDR2 FYEKMQ (reference sequence). CDR3 sequence: CASSFSGGFANEQFF. The CDR3 DNA reads TGTGCCAGCAGCTTTAGCGGGGGCTTCGCCAATGAGCAGTTCTTC.

This chain joins TRBV9 and TRBJ2-2; no definite D call. Germline CDR1 and CDR2: SGDLS and YYNGEE. V dropped 4 bases and J dropped 2 bases, with 18 bases sitting between them. This CDR3 has 17 residues. The DNA of the CDR3 is TGTGCCAGCAGCCCACACCTCGACCCGTTAAACACCGGGGAGCTGTTTTTT. As protein: CASSPHLDPLNTGELFF.